These 16 T cell receptor beta chains came from one sample sequenced in a study of blood T cell repertoires in COVID-19. The assay was immunoSEQ multiplex PCR, and TCRdb's table has in-frame clones only and misses some. The sample includes tens of thousands of clones, about nine tenths of them seen just once. The specimen sequenced was peripheral blood. The receptors shown here come from a human donor in a cohort sampled during active COVID-19. The donor label of this sample is uncertain.

The rearrangement links TRBV19 to TRBJ2-1, with TRBD2 matching over 7 bases. V gave up 9 bases and J gave up 4 bases; unmatched junction bases: 12. This CDR3 is built from 15 residues. CDR1 and CDR2 (germline): LNHDA, SQIVND (reference sequence). CDR3 sequence (DNA): TGTGCCAGCAGGGAGGGGTCTCTGGGTTACAATGAGCAGTTCTTC. Translation: CASREGSLGYNEQFF.

The chain combines TRBV5-4 with TRBJ1-2; 9 nucleotides match TRBD1. The germline V gene has CDR1 SGHNT and CDR2 YYREEE (reference sequence). Germline trimming cut 4 bases from V and 2 bases from J; bases unmatched to any gene: 9. The CDR3 runs 16 residues. This chain's CDR3 is CASSVPGQGANYGYTF. Here the CDR3 DNA reads TGTGCCAGCAGCGTTCCGGGACAGGGAGCCAACTATGGCTACACCTTC.

In this sample, this clone turned up once. This chain joins TRBV19 and TRBJ2-1; TRBD2 agrees at 11 bases. CDR3 length equals 16 residues. With 8 bases clipped from V and 5 bases from J, the junction kept 11 bases outside the gene matches. Per the germline V gene, CDR1 is LNHDA and CDR2 is SQIVND (reference sequence). CDR3: CASSIPPGLADNEQFF. The CDR3 bases are TGTGCCAGTTCTATCCCTCCGGGACTAGCGGACAATGAGCAGTTCTTC.

The count of this clone is one. The V and J genes are TRBV11-3 and TRBJ2-1; the match to TRBD2 covers 8 bases. The germline V gene encodes CDR1 SGHNT and CDR2 YENEEA. CDR3 length: 16 residues. J lost 1 base, V lost 4 bases, and 6 bases had no gene match. DNA for the CDR3: TGTGCCAGCAGCTCCGACGGGGGGGCTTCCTACAATGAGCAGTTCTTC. This codes for CASSSDGGASYNEQFF.

The chain uses TRBV19 and TRBJ2-5; tentatively, D is TRBD2 (5 bases). Trimming took 6 bases from V and 2 from J, leaving 13 bases between them. CDR3 length equals 14 residues. From germline, CDR1 is LNHDA and CDR2 SQIVND (reference sequence). CDR3 loop: CASRGRAGQETQYF. CDR3 DNA sequence: TGTGCCAGTAGAGGTAGGGCGGGTCAAGAGACCCAGTACTTC.

V usage is TRBV7-9 and J usage is TRBJ1-1, with 9 bases identical to TRBD1. There are 14 residues in the CDR3. J lost 6 bases, V lost 3 bases, and 5 bases had no gene match. Germline V CDR1 and CDR2: SEHNR, FQNEAQ (reference sequence). CDR3 nucleotides: TGTGCCAGCAGCTTTACAGGGGGCGGGTCTGAAGCTTTCTTT. Protein: CASSFTGGGSEAFF.

The chain has TRBV15 and TRBJ1-1, with 7 bases aligning to TRBD1. The CDR3 runs to 16 residues. The V gene's germline CDR1 is LNHNV and CDR2 YYDKDF (reference sequence). Trimming removed 3 bases from V and 1 base from J; junction bases left unmatched: 8. The CDR3 sequence is CATSSGDRVGNTEAFF. CDR3 DNA sequence: TGTGCCACCAGCAGCGGCGACAGGGTGGGGAACACTGAAGCTTTCTTT.

V is TRBV9 and J is TRBJ1-2, with D uncertain. The CDR3 is made up of 15 amino acids. Trimming shortened V by 3 bases and J by 0 bases, and 12 bases separated the two germline ends. Germline V gene lookup returns CDR1 SGDLS and CDR2 YYNGEE. The CDR3 nucleotides read TGTGCCAGCAGCGGTTACAGCCAGTCTAACTATGGCTACACCTTC. It is translated as CASSGYSQSNYGYTF.

The chain links TRBV11-2 to TRBJ1-5; 9 nucleotides match TRBD1. CDR3 size: 14 residues. Per germline, CDR1 SGHAT and CDR2 FQNNGV. With V trimmed by 0 bases and J by 7 bases, 1 base remained unmatched. CDR3 sequence reads: CASSLETGGQPQHF. The CDR3 bases are TGTGCCAGCAGCTTAGAGACAGGGGGACAGCCCCAGCATTTT. Drawing the rest from reference TRBV11-2 and TRBJ1-5, the complete variable domain is EAGVAQSPRYKIIEKRQSVAFWCNPISGHATLYWYQQILGQGPKLLIQFQNNGVVDDSQLPKDRFSAERLKGVDSTLKIQPAKLEDSAVYLCASSLETGGQPQHFGDGTRLSIL.

This clone was recorded a few times. The chain recombines TRBV29-1 with TRBJ1-3, with TRBD1 as a possible D gene (6 bases). There are 14 residues in the CDR3. CDR1 SQVTM and CDR2 ANQGSEA come from the germline V gene. CDR3 sequence reads: CSTPTGSSGNTIYF. The CDR3 bases are TGCAGTACCCCGACAGGTAGCTCTGGAAACACCATATATTTT.

The J gene is TRBJ2-2, the V gene TRBV2; a possible D gene is TRBD1 (6 bases). The CDR3 is 14 amino acids. Trimming removed 9 bases at V and 5 bases at J, with 16 bases between. The V gene's germline CDR1 is SNHLY and CDR2 FYNNEI. The CDR3 region is CASHGGYETGELFF. The DNA of the CDR3 is TGTGCCAGTCATGGGGGCTACGAGACCGGGGAGCTGTTTTTT.

The rearrangement links TRBV5-4 to TRBJ2-5; 8 positions agree with TRBD2. The CDR3 covers 15 residues. The V and J ends lost 1 base and 2 bases, in that order; junction bases with no gene match: 4. Looked up from germline, CDR1 is SGHNT and CDR2 is YYREEE (reference sequence). The CDR3: CASSLSGTRQETQYF. CDR3 bases: TGTGCCAGCAGCTTGTCCGGGACTAGGCAAGAGACCCAGTACTTC.

The V gene is TRBV3-1 (or the pseudogene TRBV3-2), the J gene TRBJ1-6; unclear D gene. CDR3 size: 14 residues. CDR1 LGHDT and CDR2 YNNKEL come from the germline V gene (reference sequence). Trimming removed 1 base from V and 6 bases from J, with 7 bases in between. This chain's CDR3 is CASSQGGANSPLHF. The DNA for the CDR3 is TGTGCCAGCAGCCAAGGGGGAGCTAATTCACCCCTCCACTTT.

The V gene is TRBV7-8, the J gene TRBJ2-5, with a possible D match to TRBD2 (6 bases). The V end lost 5 bases, the J end lost 1 base, and 14 bases lay between the germline ends. This CDR3 is 15 amino acids long. CDR1 and CDR2 (germline): SGHVS, FQNEAQ. CDR3 bases: TGTGCCAGCAGCCGTTCGAACGGGGGCCAAGAGACCCAGTACTTC. It codes for CASSRSNGGQETQYF.

This clone was observed a handful of times. The rearrangement joins TRBV2 to TRBJ1-4; perhaps TRBD1 as D (6 bases). V lost 4 bases to trimming and J lost 7 bases, with 13 bases between them. The germline V gene encodes CDR1 SNHLY and CDR2 FYNNEI. The CDR3 is made up of 14 amino acids. The CDR3: CASSAGEFFEKLFF. DNA of the CDR3: TGTGCCAGCAGTGCAGGGGAATTTTTTGAAAAACTGTTTTTT. The full variable domain, its missing parts supplied by reference TRBV2 and TRBJ1-4, is EPEVTQTPSHQVTQMGQEVILRCVPISNHLYFYWYRQILGQKVEFLVSFYNNEISEKSEIFDDQFSVERPDGSNFTLKIRSTKLEDSAMYFCASSAGEFFEKLFFGSGTQLSVL.

The chain has TRBV19 and TRBJ2-2; 10 bases map to TRBD1. Germline V CDR1 and CDR2: LNHDA, SQIVND (reference sequence). This CDR3 comprises 14 residues. V shed 7 bases, J shed 6 bases, and the junction held 5 bases outside the gene matches. CDR3 loop: CASNRDRGSGELFF. CDR3 sequence (DNA): TGTGCCAGTAACCGGGACAGGGGCTCCGGGGAGCTGTTTTTT.